Listed below are T cell receptor beta chains from one sample, sequenced in a study of blood T cell repertoires in COVID-19. TCRdb's copy holds only in-frame clones and misses some; the assay was immunoSEQ multiplex PCR. The sample has approximately 150,000 clones, approximately 90% seen once. The sequenced sample consisted of peripheral blood. Source of these receptors: a human donor in a cohort sampled during active COVID-19. The CDR3 runs from the conserved cysteine through the conserved F or W. Fields, in order: J gene, V gene, clone size, D gene, CDR3 DNA, CDR3 protein. D genes are given only for firm matches. Clone size is shown for a subset of rows, as once, few, many or a class of expanded clone.

>TRBJ1-1|TRBV4-1|NA|NA
TGCGCCAGCAGCCAGACCACAGGGCGAGAAGCTTTCTTT
CASSQTTGREAFF
>TRBJ2-3|TRBV3-1/TRBV3-2|NA|NA
TGTGCCAGCAGCGTGAATAGCGTAAGCACAGATACGCAGTATTTT
CASSVNSVSTDTQYF
>TRBJ2-1|TRBV30|once|TRBD1
TGTGCCTGGAGTTACATGACAGGGCGAACCTACAATGAGCAGTTCTTC
CAWSYMTGRTYNEQFF
>TRBJ2-7|TRBV30|once|TRBD1
TGTGCCTGGAGCGCCGGGACAGGGAGTGAGCAGTACTTC
CAWSAGTGSEQYF
>TRBJ1-1|TRBV5-5|NA|TRBD1
TGTGCCAGCAGCCGCCGTTGGGACAGAGGGAACACTGAAGCTTTCTTT
CASSRRWDRGNTEAFF
>TRBJ2-7|TRBV27|NA|TRBD2
TGTGCCAGCAGTTCGGGGACTAGCGGGAGCTACGAGCAGTACTTC
CASSSGTSGSYEQYF
>TRBJ1-6|TRBV30|NA|NA
TGTGCCTGGAGCGGGGGTCAGCCAGGAGCGGGTTCACCCCTCCACTTT
CAWSGGQPGAGSPLHF
>TRBJ1-2|TRBV7-3|NA|TRBD1
TGTGCCAGCAGCTCCGGACAGGGGGCCTATGGCTACACCTTC
CASSSGQGAYGYTF
>TRBJ1-3|TRBV7-7|NA|NA
TGTGCTAGCAGCTCCGATTCGGGACAAGGAAACACCATATATTTT
CASSSDSGQGNTIYF
>TRBJ2-2|TRBV5-6|NA|TRBD1
TGTGCCAGCAGCCCGGTAGGGGACAGGGCAAGAGGGACCGGGGAGCTGTTTTTT
CASSPVGDRARGTGELFF
>TRBJ2-3|TRBV9|NA|TRBD2
TGTGCCAGCAGCGGGTGGGGGGGAAGCACAGATACGCAGTATTTT
CASSGWGGSTDTQYF
>TRBJ2-2|TRBV19|NA|TRBD2
TGTGCCAGTAGTATTAGCGGGATTAACACCGGGGAGCTGTTTTTT
CASSISGINTGELFF
>TRBJ1-1|TRBV9|NA|TRBD1
TGTGCCAGCAGCGTAGGTGGCGGACAGGGTGGGATGAACACTGAAGCTTTCTTT
CASSVGGGQGGMNTEAFF
>TRBJ2-7|TRBV5-5|NA|NA
TGTGCCAGCAGCTTGAGTCGCGGAACCTACGAGCAGTACTTC
CASSLSRGTYEQYF
>TRBJ1-5|TRBV30|NA|NA
TGTGCCTGGGGGCACAGTCATCTCAATCAGCCCCAGCATTTT
CAWGHSHLNQPQHF